These 7 T cell receptor beta chains originate from one sample sequenced in a study of blood T cell repertoires in COVID-19. TCRdb's table, derived via immunoSEQ multiplex PCR, lists solely in-frame clones and lacks some. Among approximately 250,000 clones, approximately 89% were seen once, and the ten largest hold 3.1%. Sequenced input: PBMCs or T cells enriched from blood (not recorded which). The origin of the receptors is a woman between 40 and 55 years old who had been exposed to COVID-19.

The rearrangement uses TRBV9 and TRBJ1-1, with a tentative D call TRBD1 (5 bases). The germline V gene encodes CDR1 SGDLS and CDR2 YYNGEE. The CDR3 extends over 17 amino acids. V gave up 0 bases and J gave up 0 bases, with 15 bases separating them. CDR3 sequence: CASSVAGGLRMNTEAFF. The CDR3 bases are TGTGCCAGCAGCGTAGCGGGGGGGTTGCGGATGAACACTGAAGCTTTCTTT.

This chain links TRBV6-2 or TRBV6-3 with TRBJ1-4; 8 bases are a match to TRBD1. Germline CDR1 reads MNHEY; CDR2 reads SVGEGT. Trimming at V came to 5 bases and at J to 8 bases, leaving 22 bases not matched to a gene. CDR3 length equals 19 residues. The CDR3 loop is CASSPQVPGQVGKPEKLFF. The CDR3, as DNA: TGTGCCAGCAGTCCACAAGTCCCGGGACAGGTCGGGAAACCAGAAAAACTGTTTTTT.

The V call is TRBV6-5, the J call TRBJ2-7, with a tentative D call TRBD1 (5 bases). This CDR3 spans 15 amino acids. The V end lost 5 bases, the J end lost 6 bases, and 20 bases lay between the germline ends. Germline V gene lookup returns CDR1 MNHEY and CDR2 SVGAGI. CDR3 nucleotide sequence: TGTGCCAGCAGTCCACGACAGAGAGTCAATTCCGAGCAGTACGTC. Translating gives CASSPRQRVNSEQYV.

This chain connects TRBV5-1 to TRBJ2-7; TRBD1 agrees at 7 bases. This CDR3 spans 15 amino acids. Germline lookup yields CDR1 SGHRS and CDR2 YFSETQ. The CDR3 bases are TGTGCCAGCAGCCGCGACAGGGTTGAGTCCTACGAGCAGTACGTC. Translated, it gives CASSRDRVESYEQYV.

The J gene is TRBJ1-4, the V gene TRBV7-9; 8 nucleotides line up with TRBD1. Germline values: CDR1 SEHNR, CDR2 FQNEAQ (reference sequence). The CDR3 consists of 14 residues. With 5 bases clipped from V and 7 bases from J, the junction kept 6 bases outside the gene matches. CDR3 DNA sequence: TGTGCCAGCAGCCTAATGACAGGGGCTGAAAAACTGTTTTTT. Amino acid sequence: CASSLMTGAEKLFF. Together with reference TRBV7-9 and TRBJ1-4, the CDR3 gives the full variable domain: DTGVSQNPRHKITKRGQNVTFRCDPISEHNRLYWYRQTLGQGPEFLTYFQNEAQLEKSRLLSDRFSAERPKGSFSTLEIQRTEQGDSAMYLCASSLMTGAEKLFFGSGTQLSVL.

The CDR3 DNA follows: TGTGCCAGCACCCAGGGCGCAGGCCCCAATTCACCCCTCCACTTT. Residues: CASTQGAGPNSPLHF. The chain carries TRBV7-9 and TRBJ1-6; a weak D match, TRBD1 (5 bases). Germline V lookup: CDR1 SEHNR, CDR2 FQNEAQ (reference sequence). V gave up 7 bases and J gave up 7 bases, with 17 bases separating them. CDR3 length: 15 residues. Looking up the rest from reference TRBV7-9 and TRBJ1-6 gives the full variable domain: DTGVSQNPRHKITKRGQNVTFRCDPISEHNRLYWYRQTLGQGPEFLTYFQNEAQLEKSRLLSDRFSAERPKGSFSTLEIQRTEQGDSAMYLCASTQGAGPNSPLHFGNGTRLTVT.

This clone showed up just once. The chain uses TRBV7-2 and TRBJ2-7; TRBD2 matches 8 bases. This CDR3 is built from 17 residues. Germline V lookup: CDR1 SGHTA, CDR2 FQGNSA. J lost 0 bases, V lost 5 bases, and 12 bases had no gene match. CDR3 region: CASSRSGGPRSSYEQYF. The CDR3 DNA is TGTGCCAGCAGCAGGAGCGGGGGCCCTAGGAGCTCCTACGAGCAGTACTTC.